This TCR beta chain was recovered during a study of cytomegalovirus exposure and HLA in healthy donors. Use of 60 Vbeta and 13 Jbeta primers characterized the PCR. The protocol was immunoSEQ multiplex PCR, while the TCRdb copy is restricted to in-frame clones and leaves out a portion. This listing includes around 140,000 clones. Germline CDR1 LNHNV, CDR2 YYDKDF (reference sequence). The CDR3 has 16 amino acids. J gave up 2 bases and V 8 bases, and 13 bases lay outside the gene matches. Study outcomes and limitations: A reported reduction in N-insertions relative to the approximately 600-donor mean was seen in an Asian-associated ancestry cluster in a later analysis.

About this clone itself: The antigen remains undetermined.

Sequencing input: PBMCs. This TCR was sampled from a woman aged 35 to 49 in good health and CMV-seronegative. The genes are TRBV15 and TRBJ2-3, with TRBD1 identical over 7 bases. The CDR3 region is CATAASPGQLTDTQYF. CDR3 in DNA: TGTGCCACCGCCGCCTCCCCGGGACAGCTCACAGATACGCAGTATTTT.